A selection of T cell receptor beta chains follows, all from one sample in a study of blood T cell repertoires in COVID-19. TCRdb's table, derived via immunoSEQ multiplex PCR, lists solely in-frame clones and lacks some. The sample shows tens of thousands of clones, over 75% of them seen only once. Material for sequencing was peripheral blood. The receptors derive from a man aged 35-49 years with acute or convalescent COVID-19. The CDR3 runs from the conserved cysteine through the conserved F or W. Size is stated for part of the rows, as once, few or many counts, or as a class when the clone is expanded.

V,size,CDR3
TRBV7-2,.,CASSLVGGDSGSGYTF
TRBV6-1,.,CASSETGNNQPQHF
TRBV12-3/TRBV12-4,.,CASGVTGGTEAFF
TRBV6-6,once,CASSRTTSGYEQYF
TRBV10-3,.,CAIRGAGTNTGELFF
TRBV27,.,CASSLWAIGSTYEQYF
TRBV30,.,CAWSVAGAVQETQYF
TRBV27,.,CASSVGQQETQYF
TRBV4-2,few,CASSQDGGGGGDTDEKLFF
TRBV19,.,CASSHRGTRTGNTEAFF
TRBV5-1,.,CASSLGSSGVYNEQFF
TRBV27,.,CASGRASNYGYTF
TRBV13,.,CASSLETGKGYTF
TRBV19,.,CASSVRRGQQPQHF
TRBV7-8,.,CASSLQRQDYGYTF
TRBV29-1,.,CSVCRGANTEAFF